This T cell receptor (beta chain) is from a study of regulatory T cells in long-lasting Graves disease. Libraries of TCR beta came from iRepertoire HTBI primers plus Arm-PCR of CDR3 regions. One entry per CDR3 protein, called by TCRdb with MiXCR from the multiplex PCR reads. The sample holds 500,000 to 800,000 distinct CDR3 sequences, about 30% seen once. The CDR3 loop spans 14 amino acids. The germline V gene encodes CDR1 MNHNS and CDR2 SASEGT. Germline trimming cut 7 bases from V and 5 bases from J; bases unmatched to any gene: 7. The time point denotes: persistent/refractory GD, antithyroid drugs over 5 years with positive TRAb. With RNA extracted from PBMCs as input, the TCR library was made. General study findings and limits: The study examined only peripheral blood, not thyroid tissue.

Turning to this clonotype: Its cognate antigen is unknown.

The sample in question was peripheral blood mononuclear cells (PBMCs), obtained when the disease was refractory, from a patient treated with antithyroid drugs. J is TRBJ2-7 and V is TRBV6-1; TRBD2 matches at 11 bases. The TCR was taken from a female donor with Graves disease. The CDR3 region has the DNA TGTGCCAGCAACAGACTAGCGGGACAGGACGAGCAGTACTTC. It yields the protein CASNRLAGQDEQYF.